This paragraph reports one T cell receptor beta chain. This record comes from a study of cytomegalovirus exposure and HLA in healthy donors. Study information: For the roughly 400 genotyped donors, roughly 80% fell within the Caucasian-associated ancestry cluster.

PCR employed 60 Vbeta and 13 Jbeta primers. Here immunoSEQ multiplex PCR was the method, and the copy in TCRdb shows in-frame clones only, minus some. The table has 150,000 to 200,000 clones, over 65% seen once. The germline V gene encodes CDR1 GTSNPN and CDR2 SVGIG (reference sequence). The V end was cut by 7 bases, the J end by 0 bases, with 6 bases between. The CDR3 runs 12 residues. Sequencing was done on a sample of PBMCs. The chain is built from TRBV30 and TRBJ2-2, with D unresolved. The receptor was derived from a young man in good health and CMV-seropositive. The CDR3 sequence: CALNPNTGELFF. CDR3 in DNA: TGTGCCTTAAATCCGAACACCGGGGAGCTGTTTTTT. The variable domain in full, completed from reference TRBV30 and TRBJ2-2, reads SQTIHQWPATLVQPVGSPLSLECTVEGTSNPNLYWYRQAAGRGLQLLFYSVGIGQISSEVPQNLSASRPQDRQFILSSKKLLLSDSGFYLCALNPNTGELFFGEGSRLTVL.